These T cell receptor beta chains were read from a single sample in a study of T cell responses to AZD1222 COVID-19 vaccine. Some clones are missing from TCRdb's copy, which holds only in-frame ones; the method was immunoSEQ multiplex PCR. The sample has around 120,000 clones; 88% are singletons. The sequencing used peripheral blood, collected on day 0 of MenACWY control vaccination. The origin of the receptors is an adult in good health. Both conserved end residues are part of each CDR3. D genes are given only for firm matches. Clone size is stated in some rows and not others, as once, few, many or a class when expanded.

j_call clone_size cdr3_length v_call d_call cdr3_nt cdr3_aa
TRBJ1-2 - 14 TRBV28 - TGTGCCAGCAGGAGCGGGCCGCGGGGCTATGGCTACACCTTC CASRSGPRGYGYTF
TRBJ2-7 - 13 TRBV3-1/TRBV3-2 - TGTGCCAGCAGCCAAGTAAGGGCGGAAGAGCAGTACTTC CASSQVRAEEQYF
TRBJ2-3 - 17 TRBV7-9 TRBD2 TGTGCCAGCAGCTCCATGGGACTAGCGAGGTACAAAGATACGCAGTATTTT CASSSMGLARYKDTQYF
TRBJ2-7 - 11 TRBV6-5 - TGTGCCAGGCCACGAACCTACGAGCAGTACTTC CARPRTYEQYF
TRBJ2-2 - 17 TRBV7-8 - TGTGCCAGCAGCCAGCACCGGGGGAGAAGGCGTACCGGGGAGCTGTTTTTT CASSQHRGRRRTGELFF
TRBJ2-7 - 13 TRBV5-1 TRBD1 TGCGCCAGCCAGGGACAGGGGGCCTACGAGCAGTACTTC CASQGQGAYEQYF
TRBJ1-4 - 15 TRBV30 TRBD1 TGTGCCTGGAGGGGGACACCACAGGGGGATGAAAAACTGTTTTTT CAWRGTPQGDEKLFF
TRBJ1-5 - 15 TRBV19 - TGTGCCAGTAGTATAGATTGGGTCCGCAATCAGCCCCAGCATTTT CASSIDWVRNQPQHF
TRBJ1-5 - 13 TRBV7-9 - TGTGCCAGCAGCTTAGGTCGCAATCAGCCCCAGCATTTT CASSLGRNQPQHF
TRBJ2-5 - 16 TRBV5-5 - TGTGCCAGCAGCCCCGGGTTCAGGTCCCACCAAGAGACCCAGTACTTC CASSPGFRSHQETQYF
TRBJ2-2 - 15 TRBV19 - TGTGCCAGTAGTAGGAACAGGCAAAACACCGGGGAGCTGTTTTTT CASSRNRQNTGELFF
TRBJ1-1 - 15 TRBV9 - TGTGCCAGCAGCGTAGAGAGCTCGGGATTCGCTGAAGCTTTCTTT CASSVESSGFAEAFF
TRBJ2-3 - 20 TRBV7-8 - TGTGCCAGCAGCTCGTCCTGGTGGGGGACAGCGGGAGAGGCATCAGATACGCAGTATTTT CASSSSWWGTAGEASDTQYF
TRBJ1-2 few 15 TRBV7-3 - TGTGCCAGCAGCTTAACAGGCAGCCAGTTGGGCGGCTACACCTTC CASSLTGSQLGGYTF
TRBJ1-2 - 14 TRBV6-6 - TGTGCCAGCAGTGGCGAGGGGGGACTTTATGGCTACACCTTC CASSGEGGLYGYTF
TRBJ2-7 - 16 TRBV6-5 TRBD1 TGTGCCAGCAGTTACTCTCATGACACAGGGGGAAGCGAGCAGTACTTC CASSYSHDTGGSEQYF
TRBJ2-1 - 15 TRBV11-2 TRBD1 TGTGCCAGCAGGCGACAGGGCCTTCACTACAATGAGCAGTTCTTC CASRRQGLHYNEQFF
TRBJ2-7 - 14 TRBV30 TRBD2 TGTGCCTGGAAGCGGGGACTCAGGGTCTACGAGCAGTACTTC CAWKRGLRVYEQYF
TRBJ2-7 - 12 TRBV3-1/TRBV3-2 - TGTGCCAGCAGCCAAGTGAAGCACGAGCAGTACTTC CASSQVKHEQYF
TRBJ2-2 once 12 TRBV29-1 - TGCAGCGTTGGAGGGCGGACCGGGGAGCTGTTTTTT CSVGGRTGELFF
TRBJ2-5 - 11 TRBV20-1 - TGCAGTGCTACACCCTGGGAGACCCAGTACTTC CSATPWETQYF
TRBJ1-6 - 17 TRBV19 - TGTGCCAGTAGTTTAGGCCTCCGGAGCTCCTATAATTCACCCCTCCACTTT CASSLGLRSSYNSPLHF
TRBJ1-3 - 15 TRBV5-1 TRBD1 TGCGCCAGCAGCTTGTATCCGGGACAGATAAACACCATATATTTT CASSLYPGQINTIYF
TRBJ1-2 few 15 TRBV5-1 TRBD1 TGCGCCAGCAGCCCGGGTGGGACAGACCTCTATGGCTACACCTTC CASSPGGTDLYGYTF
TRBJ2-1 - 16 TRBV11-1 - TGTGCCAGCAGCTTAGCGGGACCATACGGTTACAATGAGCAGTTCTTC CASSLAGPYGYNEQFF
TRBJ1-2 - 11 TRBV20-1 - TGCAGTCCACAGGTTTACTATGGCTACACCTTC CSPQVYYGYTF